The clone carrying this T cell receptor beta chain was counted between two and nine times. The sample originates from a study of graft-versus-host responses after intestinal transplantation. As for the study in general: As for transplant type, recipients had multivisceral, liver-intestinal, or isolated intestinal grafts.

Investigators plated around 200,000 CFSE-labeled responder cells together with around 200,000 irradiated stimulator cells labeled with violet dye. This table comes from immunoSEQ multiplex PCR, and its TCRdb copy is limited to in-frame clones, with some not included. There are about 5,500 clones in the sample; 29% occur only once, and roughly 5.7% lies in the top ten. This specimen consisted of alloreactive CD4+ T cells from a mixed lymphocyte reaction culture, obtained before transplantation. The subset was: CFSE-low proliferating T cells sorted from roughly six-day pre-transplant mixed lymphocyte reaction (GvH or HvG direction). This sequence originates from a human patient who was an organ donor for intestinal transplantation.

The DNA of the CDR3 is TGTGCCAGCAGTTTATCCCTAGGACCCATGTTAAATAGCAATCAGCCCCAGCATTTT. It specifies CASSLSLGPMLNSNQPQHF. The chain uses TRBV28 and TRBJ1-5; D remains unclear. This CDR3 has 19 amino acids. CDR1 is MDHEN, CDR2 SYDVKM, per germline. V was cut by 1 base and J by 0 bases, with 19 bases left in between.